This TCR beta chain was identified during a study of spatial heterogeneity in lung cancer. Across the study: There were consistently more beta-chain sequences detected than alpha-chain sequences. Each unique TCR and UMI combination was seen more than ten times on average in raw reads.

Time point indicated: sample taken at primary tumor resection. In each case, whole RNA from tumor, nontumor lung or frozen PBMC was sequenced unsorted. Donation came from around 77 patients with untreated early-stage non-small cell lung cancer. CDR1 and CDR2 (germline): SSHAT, FNYEAQ (reference sequence). There are 16 residues in the CDR3. TCRdb itself ran the 5' RACE reads through MiXCR, one entry per CDR3 protein. The sample contains roughly 11,000 distinct CDR3 sequences, over 15% of which appear only once. Notes on this clonotype: What it recognizes is unknown. One end of the junction varies from germline; a read error may be responsible.

Findings and limits, study-wide: Among blood samples, ubiquitous expanded tumor TCRs appeared more at resection than at follow-up.

This chain links TRBV7-7 with TRBJ2-2, with D possibly being TRBD2 (5 bases). The specimen comprised PBMCs, sampled at surgery. This sequence was found in a male donor with early-stage non-small cell lung cancer. CDR3 protein: CASSLARTVLAGELFF. The CDR3 DNA reads as TGTGCTAGCAGCTTAGCGCGAACGGTTTTGGCCGGGGAGCTGTTTTTT. The variable domain in full, with the rest retrieved from reference TRBV7-7 and TRBJ2-2, is GAGVSQSPRYKVTKRGQDVTLRCDPISSHATLYWYQQALGQGPEFLTYFNYEAQPDKSGLPSDRFSAERPEGSISTLTIQRTEQRDSAMYRCASSLARTVLAGELFFGEGSRLTVL.